The clone carrying this TCR beta chain was observed a single time. Looked up from germline, CDR1 is SGHVS and CDR2 is FQNEAQ. Trimming took off 2 bases at V and 2 bases at J, with 10 bases between the two ends. The CDR3 sequence is 15 residues long. Clones were sequenced by immunoSEQ multiplex PCR, and TCRdb holds only the in-frame ones, with some missing. The sample lists under 150,000 clones; 60% to 80% were seen once. This entry belongs to a study of blood T cell repertoires in COVID-19. About the study: Sample material is recorded as cDNA or gDNA derived from T cells, B-cell-depleted T cells, or PBMCs.

This TCR came from a woman aged 45-65 years who had recovered from COVID-19. The sequencing sample was made of PBMCs or T cells enriched from blood (not recorded which). V usage is TRBV7-8 and J usage is TRBJ1-3; a weak D match, TRBD1 (5 bases). CDR3 DNA sequence: TGTGCCAGCAGCTTAAGGGGCCCACCTGGAAACACCATATATTTT. This gives the protein CASSLRGPPGNTIYF.